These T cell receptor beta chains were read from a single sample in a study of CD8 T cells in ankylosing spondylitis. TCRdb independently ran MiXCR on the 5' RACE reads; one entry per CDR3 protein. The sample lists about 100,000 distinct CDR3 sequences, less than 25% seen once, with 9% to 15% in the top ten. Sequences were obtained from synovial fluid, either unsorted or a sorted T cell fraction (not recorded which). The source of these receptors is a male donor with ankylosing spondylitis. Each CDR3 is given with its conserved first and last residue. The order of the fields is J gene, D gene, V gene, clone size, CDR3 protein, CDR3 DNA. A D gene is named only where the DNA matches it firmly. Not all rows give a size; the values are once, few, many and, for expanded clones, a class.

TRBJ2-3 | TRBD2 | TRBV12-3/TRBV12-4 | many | CASTVTSGSTDTQYF | TGTGCCAGCACCGTGACTAGCGGGAGCACAGATACGCAGTATTTT
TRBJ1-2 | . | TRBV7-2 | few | CASSLRGAYTF | TGTGCCAGCAGCTTAAGAGGTGCTTACACCTTC
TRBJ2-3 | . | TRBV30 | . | CAWSATLLGGTDTQYF | TGTGCCTGGAGTGCGACGCTACTTGGGGGCACAGATACGCAGTATTTT
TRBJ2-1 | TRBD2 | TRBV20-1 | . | CSAFIAGTSGQNNEQFF | TGCAGTGCCTTTATTGCCGGGACTAGCGGCCAAAACAATGAGCAGTTCTTC
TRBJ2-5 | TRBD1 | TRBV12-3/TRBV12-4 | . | CASNRDSQETQYF | TGTGCCAGCAACCGGGACAGTCAAGAGACCCAGTACTTC
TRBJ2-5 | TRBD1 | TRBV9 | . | CASSVDSTGAKTQYF | TGTGCCAGCAGCGTAGACTCTACAGGGGCGAAGACCCAGTACTTC
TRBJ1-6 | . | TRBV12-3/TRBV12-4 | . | CASSLAIIGGQGSSPLHF | TGTGCCAGCAGTTTAGCCATAATAGGTGGCCAGGGGAGTTCACCCCTCCACTTT
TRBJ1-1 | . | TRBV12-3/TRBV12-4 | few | CASSHWGRHTEAFF | TGTGCCAGCAGTCACTGGGGGCGGCACACTGAAGCTTTCTTT
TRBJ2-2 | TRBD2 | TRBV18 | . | CASSPNVRLAGTFGELFF | TGTGCCAGCTCACCAAACGTGCGACTAGCGGGAACGTTCGGGGAGCTGTTTTTT
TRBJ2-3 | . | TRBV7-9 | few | CASSLLGGAAFTDTQYF | TGTGCCAGCAGCTTATTAGGCGGCGCAGCCTTTACAGATACGCAGTATTTT
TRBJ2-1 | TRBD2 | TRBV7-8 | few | CASRSGTSGRSSYNEQFF | TGTGCCAGCAGGTCAGGGACTAGCGGGCGCAGCTCCTACAATGAGCAGTTCTTC
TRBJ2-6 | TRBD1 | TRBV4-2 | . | CASSQVTGAGANVLTF | TGTGCCAGCAGCCAAGTGACAGGGGCTGGGGCCAACGTCCTGACTTTC